This T cell receptor (beta chain) appears in the sequencing data of a study of cytomegalovirus exposure and HLA in healthy donors. 13 Jbeta primers and 60 Vbeta primers were used for the PCR. The assay was immunoSEQ multiplex PCR, and TCRdb's table has in-frame clones only and misses some. This sample's clone table lists more than 95,000 clones. CDR1 and CDR2 (germline): SGHRS, YFSETQ. Losses at the gene ends were 1 base for V and 5 bases for J; bases not matched to a gene: 1. The CDR3 covers 13 residues. As regards this clone: Its antigen is not identified. The sample carries other DNA sequences with the same CDR3.

Study conclusions and caveats: In a later analysis, common viral pathogens appeared linked to several of the most significant clusters. Altogether, more than 150 TCR beta chains were recorded as cytomegalovirus-associated. As confirmed in vitro, three CMV-associated chains were specific for CMV antigens. An ancestry cluster, one associated with Asian ancestry, reportedly showed fewer N-insertions than the approximately 700-donor mean in a later analysis.

The clonotype originates from a man aged 30 to 39 in good health and CMV-seronegative. Specimen: PBMCs. The chain employs TRBV5-1 and TRBJ1-1; 8 bases match TRBD1. The CDR3 sequence: CASSLTGGTEAFF. DNA for the CDR3: TGCGCCAGCAGCTTGACAGGGGGAACTGAAGCTTTCTTT.